This T cell receptor (beta chain) was profiled in a study of early T cells in non-severe SARS-CoV-2 infection. Overall study findings and caveats: CD4 and private specificities were missed by VDJdb matching, which favored anti-spike CD8 responses.

In this sample, this clonotype turned up a few times. What it recognizes is unknown. Attachment of unique molecular identifiers to individual cDNA molecules was performed. TCRdb used MiXCR to reprocess the 5' RACE reads, holding one entry per CDR3 protein. The top ten hold approximately 6.4% of the sample, which has approximately 69,000 distinct CDR3 sequences, over 9.5% seen once. Sequences were obtained from whole blood. The receptor was derived from an adult who was a healthcare worker with PCR-confirmed SARS-CoV-2 infection or an uninfected control (not recorded which).

The CDR3 spells CSVGVLTEAFF. In DNA form, the CDR3 reads TGCAGCGTTGGAGTCCTTACTGAAGCTTTCTTT. The genes are TRBV29-1 and TRBJ1-1, with D uncertain. CDR3 length equals 11 residues. Per the germline V gene, CDR1 is SQVTM and CDR2 is ANQGSEA. V was shortened by 4 bases and J by 5 bases, with 8 bases between the two germline ends.